This T cell receptor (beta chain) derives from a study of OX40 agonist ivuxolimab in advanced cancers. The wider study: Dosing consisted of intravenous ivuxolimab at 0.01 to 10 mg/kg every 2 weeks. Patients with prior anti-PD-1, anti-PD-L1 or anti-CTLA-4 therapy were eligible; less than 50% had some.

CDR3 size: 13 residues. V was trimmed by 5 bases and J by 2 bases, leaving 7 bases between them. Germline CDR1 and CDR2: KGHSH and LQKENI. Sequenced by immunoSEQ multiplex PCR; TCRdb stores in-frame clones only, minus some. Of about 83,000 clones detected, 85% appear once; the ten largest clones hold around 0.6%. Turning to this clone: Its antigen is undetermined.

Study-level points and caveats: At doses 0.1 to 3.0 mg/kg, CD4+ and CD8+ clones expanded.

Sequenced material: CD4+ or CD8+ T cells sorted from blood, taken in a trial of the OX40 agonist ivuxolimab. The rearrangement joins TRBV18 to TRBJ1-3; weak D call: TRBD1 (6 bases). The clonotype was recovered from an adult with an advanced solid tumor such as melanoma, head and neck, liver or kidney cancer. The CDR3 sequence is CASSRGTGNTIYF. The CDR3 DNA follows: TGTGCCAGCTCAAGGGGGACTGGAAACACCATATATTTT.